The rows below give T cell receptor beta chains drawn from one sample of a study of cytomegalovirus exposure and HLA in healthy donors. Only in-frame clones appear in the TCRdb table, and some are missing; sequencing was by immunoSEQ multiplex PCR. The data hold 150,000 or so clones, with 79% observed a single time. The sample comprised PBMCs. The receptors come from a woman aged 40 to 49 in good health and CMV-seropositive. Both conserved end residues are part of each CDR3. The order of the fields is D gene, clone size, V gene, J gene, CDR3 protein, CDR3 DNA. The D gene is left open where the match is weak. A row's size may be missing; if present it is once, few, many or a size class.

>NA|NA|TRBV15|TRBJ2-7
CATSRDEGQSVEQYF
TGTGCCACCAGCAGAGATGAGGGCCAGTCGGTCGAGCAGTACTTC
>TRBD1|NA|TRBV7-6|TRBJ2-2
CASSAQGQGTGELFF
TGTGCCAGCAGCGCCCAGGGACAGGGCACCGGGGAGCTGTTTTTT
>NA|NA|TRBV25-1|TRBJ1-5
CASSALGAGDQPQHF
TGTGCCAGCAGTGCCCTGGGGGCAGGGGATCAGCCCCAGCATTTT
>NA|few|TRBV9|TRBJ1-2
CASSVGGGDYGYTF
TGTGCCAGCAGCGTAGGGGGGGGAGACTATGGCTACACCTTC
>NA|NA|TRBV4-1|TRBJ1-4
CASSQDRGEKLFF
TGCGCCAGCAGCCAAGATCGAGGGGAAAAACTGTTTTTT
>TRBD1|NA|TRBV6-5|TRBJ1-5
CASSLSGTGHQPQHF
TGTGCCAGCAGCCTTTCTGGGACAGGGCATCAGCCCCAGCATTTT
>NA|NA|TRBV7-9|TRBJ1-5
CASSSGNQPQHF
TGTGCCAGCAGCTCAGGCAATCAGCCCCAGCATTTT
>NA|NA|TRBV10-3|TRBJ2-7
CAISEERLSSYEQYF
TGTGCCATCAGTGAGGAGCGGCTGAGCTCCTACGAGCAGTACTTC
>NA|few|TRBV5-4|TRBJ1-1
CASSHPNQLNTEAFF
TGTGCCAGCAGCCACCCCAATCAGTTGAACACTGAAGCTTTCTTT
>TRBD2|NA|TRBV2|TRBJ2-4
CASRGRLAGAKNIQYF
TGTGCCAGCAGAGGGAGACTAGCGGGGGCCAAAAACATTCAGTACTTC
>NA|NA|TRBV2|TRBJ1-1
CASSEVWGRTEAFF
TGTGCCAGCAGTGAGGTTTGGGGCCGCACTGAAGCTTTCTTT
>NA|NA|TRBV9|TRBJ1-6
CASSVGGGSAISESPLHF
TGTGCCAGCAGCGTAGGTGGAGGATCGGCAATATCGGAATCACCCCTCCACTTT
>NA|NA|TRBV5-1|TRBJ2-5
CASSFSGEGETQYF
TGCGCCAGCAGCTTTTCAGGGGAAGGTGAGACCCAGTACTTC
>NA|NA|TRBV19|TRBJ2-3
CATRRDPTDTQYF
TGTGCCACCCGGAGGGACCCCACAGATACGCAGTATTTT
>NA|NA|TRBV6-1|TRBJ1-6
CASREGVWNSPLHF
TGTGCCAGCAGGGAAGGAGTCTGGAATTCACCCCTCCACTTT
>TRBD2|NA|TRBV30|TRBJ2-2
CAWTSGLNTGELFF
TGTGCCTGGACTAGCGGCCTGAACACCGGGGAGCTGTTTTTT
>TRBD1|NA|TRBV30|TRBJ1-1
CAWSKQGVTEAFF
TGTGCCTGGAGCAAACAGGGGGTGACTGAAGCTTTCTTT
>NA|NA|TRBV19|TRBJ2-3
CASSLLSSTDTQYF
TGTGCCAGTAGCCTCCTTTCTAGCACAGATACGCAGTATTTT
>NA|NA|TRBV5-1|TRBJ1-2
CASSSLAGERGYTF
TGCGCCAGCAGCAGTCTGGCGGGGGAGCGTGGCTACACCTTC
>TRBD2|NA|TRBV5-1|TRBJ2-3
CASSSGGLATDTQYF
TGCGCCAGCAGCTCGGGAGGACTAGCAACAGATACGCAGTATTTT
>NA|NA|TRBV6-1|TRBJ1-2
CASSEEIPRSGYTF
TGTGCCAGCAGTGAAGAGATCCCGCGGAGCGGCTACACCTTC
>NA|NA|TRBV11-2|TRBJ2-7
CASSLAGQGISYEQYF
TGTGCCAGCAGCTTAGCCGGGCAGGGGATCTCCTACGAGCAGTACTTC
>TRBD1|NA|TRBV2|TRBJ1-4
CASRMGTGGGEKLFF
TGTGCCAGCAGGATGGGGACAGGGGGCGGTGAAAAACTGTTTTTT
>TRBD1|NA|TRBV5-6|TRBJ2-2
CASSRFGTGTAGELFF
TGTGCCAGCAGCCGCTTCGGGACAGGGACCGCCGGGGAGCTGTTTTTT
>TRBD2|medium-sized|TRBV30|TRBJ2-3
CAWSLAGGTDTQYF
TGTGCCTGGAGTTTAGCGGGGGGAACAGATACGCAGTATTTT
>NA|NA|TRBV12-5|TRBJ1-1
CASGKVPQGGNTEAFF
TGTGCTAGTGGTAAAGTACCGCAGGGAGGAAACACTGAAGCTTTCTTT
>NA|NA|TRBV5-5|TRBJ1-2
CASSLGVGGIVYGYTF
TGTGCCAGCAGCTTGGGGGTCGGGGGTATTGTCTACGGCTACACCTTC
>NA|once|TRBV15|TRBJ1-2
CATSRDMGAPYGYTF
TGTGCCACCAGCAGAGATATGGGGGCGCCTTATGGCTACACCTTC
>TRBD1|NA|TRBV25-1|TRBJ1-2
CASSKGQGARGYTF
TGTGCCAGCAGTAAAGGACAGGGGGCTCGCGGCTACACCTTC
>NA|NA|TRBV5-1|TRBJ2-1
CASSLEGWRSVGGNEQFF
TGCGCCAGCAGCTTGGAAGGCTGGCGCTCAGTGGGCGGGAATGAGCAGTTCTTC
>NA|NA|TRBV2|TRBJ1-2
CASSEGGGAPRSYGYTF
TGTGCCAGCAGTGAAGGGGGTGGGGCTCCCAGGAGCTATGGCTACACCTTC
>TRBD1|NA|TRBV30|TRBJ2-3
CAWSRQGALDTQYF
TGTGCCTGGAGTAGACAGGGTGCCCTGGATACGCAGTATTTT
>TRBD1|NA|TRBV5-6|TRBJ2-7
CASTRDRSEREQYF
TGTGCCAGCACCCGGGACAGGAGTGAAAGAGAGCAGTACTTC
>TRBD2|NA|TRBV30|TRBJ2-2
CAWSAGTSGLTGELFF
TGTGCCTGGAGTGCCGGGACTAGCGGGCTGACCGGGGAGCTGTTTTTT
>NA|NA|TRBV12-5|TRBJ2-1
CASGFSRAGEQFF
TGTGCTAGTGGTTTTAGCAGGGCAGGTGAGCAGTTCTTC
>TRBD1|NA|TRBV6-1|TRBJ2-7
CASSRDRGYEQYF
TGTGCCAGCAGCCGGGACAGGGGTTACGAGCAGTACTTC
>NA|NA|TRBV11-2|TRBJ1-2
CASSLNSGPYGYTF
TGTGCCAGCAGCTTAAACAGTGGCCCGTATGGCTACACCTTC
>TRBD2|few|TRBV28|TRBJ2-5
CASSIGLAGNQETQYF
TGTGCCAGCAGTATAGGACTAGCGGGGAACCAAGAGACCCAGTACTTC
>TRBD2|NA|TRBV9|TRBJ2-1
CASSSISGGTGEQFF
TGTGCCAGCAGCTCCATTAGCGGGGGGACAGGTGAGCAGTTCTTC
>TRBD2|once|TRBV4-1|TRBJ2-3
CASSPVAGGPSDTQYF
TGCGCCAGCAGCCCCGTAGCGGGGGGGCCTTCAGATACGCAGTATTTT
>NA|NA|TRBV6-1|TRBJ1-1
CASSEGPMNTEAFF
TGTGCCAGCAGTGAAGGGCCGATGAACACTGAAGCTTTCTTT
>NA|NA|TRBV7-6|TRBJ2-3
CASSPLAASTDTQYF
TGTGCCAGCAGCCCCCTGGCGGCTAGCACAGATACGCAGTATTTT
>NA|once|TRBV19|TRBJ1-2
CASSTTAYGYTF
TGTGCCAGTAGTACGACAGCCTATGGCTACACCTTC
>TRBD1|NA|TRBV29-1|TRBJ2-5
CSARGQGGETQYF
TGCAGCGCTAGGGGACAGGGGGGAGAGACCCAGTACTTC
>TRBD2|NA|TRBV6-1|TRBJ2-7
CASSEGLLSSYEQYF
TGTGCCAGCAGTGAGGGACTACTGAGCTCCTACGAGCAGTACTTC
>TRBD1|NA|TRBV5-4|TRBJ2-2
CASSNGQAANTGELFF
TGTGCCAGCAGCAACGGACAGGCAGCGAACACCGGGGAGCTGTTTTTT
>NA|once|TRBV2|TRBJ1-2
CASSEPTGYGYTF
TGTGCCAGCAGTGAGCCGACAGGCTATGGCTACACCTTC
>NA|once|TRBV5-1|TRBJ1-3
CASSTGDSGNTIYF
TGCGCCAGCAGCACCGGGGACTCTGGAAACACCATATATTTT
>NA|NA|TRBV27|TRBJ1-2
CASSLSPLNYGYTF
TGTGCCAGCAGTTTATCCCCACTAAACTATGGCTACACCTTC
>NA|NA|TRBV5-4|TRBJ2-2
CASTGGLTGELFF
TGTGCCAGCACGGGTGGACTCACCGGGGAGCTGTTTTTT
>TRBD2|few|TRBV13|TRBJ2-7
CASSLTSGEDEQYF
TGTGCCAGCAGCTTAACTAGCGGGGAGGACGAGCAGTACTTC
>TRBD1|few|TRBV6-1|TRBJ2-7
CASSRTGAYEQYF
TGTGCCAGCAGCCGGACAGGGGCCTACGAGCAGTACTTC
>NA|few|TRBV7-9|TRBJ2-3
CSSSLGSAGDGTDTQYF
TGTTCCAGCAGCTTAGGTTCCGCAGGGGACGGTACAGATACGCAGTATTTT
>TRBD1|NA|TRBV19|TRBJ1-2
CASSQDRWNYGYTF
TGTGCCAGTAGTCAGGACAGGTGGAACTATGGCTACACCTTC
>NA|NA|TRBV6-1|TRBJ1-4
CAIAPGFTNEKLFF
TGTGCCATCGCCCCAGGGTTTACTAATGAAAAACTGTTTTTT
>TRBD1|NA|TRBV5-4|TRBJ2-7
CASSLERSSDRDYEQYF
TGTGCCAGCAGCTTGGAACGGAGCAGTGACAGGGACTACGAGCAGTACTTC